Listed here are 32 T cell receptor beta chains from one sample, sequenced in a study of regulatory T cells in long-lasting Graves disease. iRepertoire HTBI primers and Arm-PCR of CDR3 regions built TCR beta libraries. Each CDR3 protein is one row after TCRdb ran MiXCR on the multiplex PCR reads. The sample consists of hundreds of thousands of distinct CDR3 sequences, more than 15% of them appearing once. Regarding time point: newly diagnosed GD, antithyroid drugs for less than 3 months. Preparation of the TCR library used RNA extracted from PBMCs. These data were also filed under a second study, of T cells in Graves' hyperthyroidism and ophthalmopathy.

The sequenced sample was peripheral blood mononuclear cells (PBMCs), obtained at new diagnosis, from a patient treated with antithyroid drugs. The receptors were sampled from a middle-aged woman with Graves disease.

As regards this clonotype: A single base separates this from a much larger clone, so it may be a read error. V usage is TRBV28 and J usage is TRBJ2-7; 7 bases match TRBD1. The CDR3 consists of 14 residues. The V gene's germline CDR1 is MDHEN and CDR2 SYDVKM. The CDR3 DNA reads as TGTGCCAGTAGCTGGACAGGTCCCTCCTACAAGCAGTACTTC. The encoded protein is CASSWTGPSYKQYF. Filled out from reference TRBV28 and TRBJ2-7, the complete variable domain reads DVKVTQSSRYLVKRTGEKVFLECVQDMDHENMFWYRQDPGLGLRLIYFSYDVKMKEKGDIPEGYSVSREKKERFSLILESASTNQTSMYLCASSWTGPSYKQYFGPGTRLTVT.

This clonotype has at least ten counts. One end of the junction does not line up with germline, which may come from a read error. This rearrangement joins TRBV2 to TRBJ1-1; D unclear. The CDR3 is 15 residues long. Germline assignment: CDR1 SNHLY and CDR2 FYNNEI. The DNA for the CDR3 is TGCGCCAGCAGCGTGGACCCTGGACTAGGCACTGAAGCTTTCTTT. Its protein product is CASSVDPGLGTEAFF.

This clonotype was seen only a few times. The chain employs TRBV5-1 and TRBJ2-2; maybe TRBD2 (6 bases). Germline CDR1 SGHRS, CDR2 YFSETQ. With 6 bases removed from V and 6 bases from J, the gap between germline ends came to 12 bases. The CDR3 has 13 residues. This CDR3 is CASIGGLAGELFF. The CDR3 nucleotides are TGCGCCAGCATCGGGGGATTGGCCGGGGAGCTGTTTTTT.

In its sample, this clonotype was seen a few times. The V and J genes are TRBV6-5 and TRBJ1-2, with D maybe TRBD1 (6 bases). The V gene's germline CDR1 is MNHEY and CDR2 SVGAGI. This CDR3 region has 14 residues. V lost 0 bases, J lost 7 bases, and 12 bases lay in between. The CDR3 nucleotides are TGTGCCAGCAGTTACTCACAGGGCGGGAGTGGCTACACCTTC. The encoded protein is CASSYSQGGSGYTF.

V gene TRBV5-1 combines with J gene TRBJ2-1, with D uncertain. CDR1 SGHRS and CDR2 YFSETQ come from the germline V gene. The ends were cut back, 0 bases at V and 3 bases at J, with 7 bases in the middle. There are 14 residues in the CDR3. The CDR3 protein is CASSLAQNYNEQFF. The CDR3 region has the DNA TGCGCCAGCAGCTTGGCGCAGAACTACAATGAGCAGTTCTTC.

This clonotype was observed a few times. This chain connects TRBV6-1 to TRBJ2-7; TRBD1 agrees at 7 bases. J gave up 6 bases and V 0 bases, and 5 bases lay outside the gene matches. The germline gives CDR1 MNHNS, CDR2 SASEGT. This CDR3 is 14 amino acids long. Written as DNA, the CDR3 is TGTGCCAGCAGTGAAGCCGGGACAGACTCCGAGCAGTACTTC. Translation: CASSEAGTDSEQYF.

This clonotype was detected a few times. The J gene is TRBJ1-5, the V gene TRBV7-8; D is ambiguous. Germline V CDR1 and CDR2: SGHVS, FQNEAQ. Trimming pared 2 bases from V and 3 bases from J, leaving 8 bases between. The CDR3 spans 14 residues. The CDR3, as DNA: TGTGCCAGCAGCTTAAGTGGTGACAATCAGCCCCAGCATTTT. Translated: CASSLSGDNQPQHF.

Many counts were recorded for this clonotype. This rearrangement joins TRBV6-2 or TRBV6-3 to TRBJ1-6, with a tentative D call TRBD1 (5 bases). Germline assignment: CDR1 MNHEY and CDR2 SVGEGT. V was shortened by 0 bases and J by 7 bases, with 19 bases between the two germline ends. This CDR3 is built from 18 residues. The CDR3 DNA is TGTGCCAGCAGTTACTCGCCAGCGATCGGGACTGAGAATTCACCCCTCCACTTT. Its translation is CASSYSPAIGTENSPLHF.

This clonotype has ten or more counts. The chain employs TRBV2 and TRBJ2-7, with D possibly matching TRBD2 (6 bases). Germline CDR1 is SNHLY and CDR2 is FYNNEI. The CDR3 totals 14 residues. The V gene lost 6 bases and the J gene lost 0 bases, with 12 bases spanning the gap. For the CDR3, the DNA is TGTGCCAGCAGGCGGGACTCCAGCTCCTACGAGCAGTACTTC. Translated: CASRRDSSSYEQYF.

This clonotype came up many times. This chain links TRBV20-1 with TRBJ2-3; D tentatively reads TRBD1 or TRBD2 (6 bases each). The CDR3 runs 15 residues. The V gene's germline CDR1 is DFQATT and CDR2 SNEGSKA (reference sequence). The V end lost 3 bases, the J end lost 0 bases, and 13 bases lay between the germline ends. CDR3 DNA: TGCAGTGCTAGTTCTGTCGGGGGCAGCACAGATACGCAGTATTTT. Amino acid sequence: CSASSVGGSTDTQYF.

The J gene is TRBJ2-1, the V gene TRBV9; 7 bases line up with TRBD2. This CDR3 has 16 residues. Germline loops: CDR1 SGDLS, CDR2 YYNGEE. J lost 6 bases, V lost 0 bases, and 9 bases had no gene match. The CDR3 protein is CASSVDPAGIINEQFF. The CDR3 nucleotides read TGTGCCAGCAGCGTAGACCCAGCGGGGATCATCAATGAGCAGTTCTTC. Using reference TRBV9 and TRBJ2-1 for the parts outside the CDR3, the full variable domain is DSGVTQTPKHLITATGQRVTLRCSPRSGDLSVYWYQQSLDQGLQFLIQYYNGEERAKGNILERFSAQQFPDLHSELNLSSLELGDSALYFCASSVDPAGIINEQFFGPGTRLTVL.

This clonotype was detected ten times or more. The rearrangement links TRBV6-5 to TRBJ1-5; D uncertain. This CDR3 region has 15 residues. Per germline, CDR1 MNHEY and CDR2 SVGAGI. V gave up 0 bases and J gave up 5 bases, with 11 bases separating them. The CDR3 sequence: CASSYSIPLDQPQHF. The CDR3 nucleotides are TGTGCCAGCAGTTACTCGATTCCGTTAGATCAGCCCCAGCATTTT.

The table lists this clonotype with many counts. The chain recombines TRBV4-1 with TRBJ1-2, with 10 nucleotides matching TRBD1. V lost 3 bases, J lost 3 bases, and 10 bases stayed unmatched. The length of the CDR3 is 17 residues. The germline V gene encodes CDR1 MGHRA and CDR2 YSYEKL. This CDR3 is CASSQSVGQGVYYGYTF. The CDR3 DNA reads TGCGCCAGCAGCCAGTCTGTAGGACAGGGGGTTTACTATGGCTACACCTTC.

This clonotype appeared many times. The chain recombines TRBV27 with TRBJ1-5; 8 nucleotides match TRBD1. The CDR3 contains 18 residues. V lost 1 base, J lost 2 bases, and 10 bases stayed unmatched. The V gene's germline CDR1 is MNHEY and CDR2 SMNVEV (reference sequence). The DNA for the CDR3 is TGTGCCAGCAGTTTATTAGGACAGGGAATGATCGGCAATCAGCCCCAGCATTTT. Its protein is CASSLLGQGMIGNQPQHF.

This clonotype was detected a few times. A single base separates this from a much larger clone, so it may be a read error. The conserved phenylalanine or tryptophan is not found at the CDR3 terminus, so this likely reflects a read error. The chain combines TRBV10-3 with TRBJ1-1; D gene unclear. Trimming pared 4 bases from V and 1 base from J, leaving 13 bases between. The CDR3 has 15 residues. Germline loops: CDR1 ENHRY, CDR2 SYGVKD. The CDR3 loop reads CAISGVEVRNTEAFL. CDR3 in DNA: TGTGCCATCAGTGGGGTGGAGGTACGGAACACTGAAGCTTTCCTT.

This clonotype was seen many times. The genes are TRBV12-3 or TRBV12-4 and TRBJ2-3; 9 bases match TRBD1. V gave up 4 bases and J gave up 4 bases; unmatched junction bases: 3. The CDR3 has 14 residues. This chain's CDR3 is CASSWGTGPDTQYF. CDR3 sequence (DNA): TGTGCCAGCAGTTGGGGGACAGGGCCAGATACGCAGTATTTT.

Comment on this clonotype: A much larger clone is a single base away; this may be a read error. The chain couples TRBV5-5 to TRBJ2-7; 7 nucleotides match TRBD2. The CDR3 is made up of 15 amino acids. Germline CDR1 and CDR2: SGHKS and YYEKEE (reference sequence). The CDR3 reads CASSPLGGRSYEQHF. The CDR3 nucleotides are TGTGCCAGCAGCCCCCTCGGGGGGAGGTCCTACGAGCAGCACTTC.

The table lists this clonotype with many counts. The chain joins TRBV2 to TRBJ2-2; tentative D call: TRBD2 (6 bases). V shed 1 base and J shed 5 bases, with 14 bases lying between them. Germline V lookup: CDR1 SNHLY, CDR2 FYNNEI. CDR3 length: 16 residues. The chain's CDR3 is CASSEVSGGGTGELFF. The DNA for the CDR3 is TGTGCCAGCAGTGAAGTATCCGGGGGTGGTACCGGGGAGCTGTTTTTT.

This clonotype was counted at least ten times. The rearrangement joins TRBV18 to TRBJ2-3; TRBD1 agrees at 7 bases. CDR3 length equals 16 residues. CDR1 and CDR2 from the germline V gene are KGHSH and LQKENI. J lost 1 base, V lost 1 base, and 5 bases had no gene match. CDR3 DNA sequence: TGTGCCAGCTCACCACGGCGGCAGGGGGGCACAGATACGCAGTATTTT. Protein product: CASSPRRQGGTDTQYF.

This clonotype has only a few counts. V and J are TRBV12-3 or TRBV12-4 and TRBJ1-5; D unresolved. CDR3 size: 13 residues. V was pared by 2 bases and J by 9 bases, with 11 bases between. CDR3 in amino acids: CASSLSRPGPQHF. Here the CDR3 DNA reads TGTGCCAGCAGTTTATCCCGCCCAGGGCCCCAGCATTTT.

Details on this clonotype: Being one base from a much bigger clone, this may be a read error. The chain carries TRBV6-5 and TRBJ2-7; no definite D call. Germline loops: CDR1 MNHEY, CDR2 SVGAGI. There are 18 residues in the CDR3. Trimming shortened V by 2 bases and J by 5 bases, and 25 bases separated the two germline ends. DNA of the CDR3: TGTGCCAGCAGTTACCCGATCCAAGGGTTTCAGGACCCCCACGAGCAGTACTTC. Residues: CASSYPIQGFQDPHEQYF.

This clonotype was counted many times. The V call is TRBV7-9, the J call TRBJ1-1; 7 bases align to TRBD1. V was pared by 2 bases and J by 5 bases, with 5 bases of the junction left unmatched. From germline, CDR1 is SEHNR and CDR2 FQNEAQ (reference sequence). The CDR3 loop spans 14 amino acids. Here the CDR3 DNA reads TGTGCCAGCAGCTTACCAGGGGGATGGACTGAAGCTTTCTTT. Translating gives CASSLPGGWTEAFF. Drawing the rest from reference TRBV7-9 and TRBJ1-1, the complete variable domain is DTGVSQNPRHKITKRGQNVTFRCDPISEHNRLYWYRQTLGQGPEFLTYFQNEAQLEKSRLLSDRFSAERPKGSFSTLEIQRTEQGDSAMYLCASSLPGGWTEAFFGQGTRLTVV.

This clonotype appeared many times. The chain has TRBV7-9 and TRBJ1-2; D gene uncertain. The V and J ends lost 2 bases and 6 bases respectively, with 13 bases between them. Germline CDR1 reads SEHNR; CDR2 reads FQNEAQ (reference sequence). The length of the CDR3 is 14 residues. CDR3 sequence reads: CASSLMGRDHGYTF. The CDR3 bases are TGTGCCAGCAGCTTAATGGGCAGAGACCATGGCTACACCTTC.

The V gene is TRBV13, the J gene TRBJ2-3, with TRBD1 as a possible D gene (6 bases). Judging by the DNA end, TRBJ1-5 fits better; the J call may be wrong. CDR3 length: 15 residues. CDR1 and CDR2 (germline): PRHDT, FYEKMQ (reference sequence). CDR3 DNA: TGTGCCAGCAGCTATGGACAGCGACTCACAGATACGCAGCATTTT. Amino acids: CASSYGQRLTDTQHF.

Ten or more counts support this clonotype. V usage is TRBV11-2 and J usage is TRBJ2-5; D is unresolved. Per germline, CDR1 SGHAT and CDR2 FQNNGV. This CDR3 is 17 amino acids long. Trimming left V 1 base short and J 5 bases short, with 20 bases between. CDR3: CASSLAGGGQPQETQYF. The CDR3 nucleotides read TGTGCCAGCAGCTTAGCCGGTGGTGGGCAGCCCCAGGAGACCCAGTACTTC.

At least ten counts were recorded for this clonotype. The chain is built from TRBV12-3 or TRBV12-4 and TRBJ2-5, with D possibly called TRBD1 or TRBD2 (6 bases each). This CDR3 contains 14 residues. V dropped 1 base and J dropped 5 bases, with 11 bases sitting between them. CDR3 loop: CASSLGGAGETQYF. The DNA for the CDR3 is TGTGCCAGCAGTTTAGGGGGGGCCGGGGAGACCCAGTACTTC.

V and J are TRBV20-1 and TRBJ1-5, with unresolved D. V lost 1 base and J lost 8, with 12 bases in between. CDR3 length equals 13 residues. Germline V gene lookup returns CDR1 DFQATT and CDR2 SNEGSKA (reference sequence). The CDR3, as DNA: TGCAGTGCTAGAGGCAGGCCTGCTGAGCCCCAGCATTTT. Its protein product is CSARGRPAEPQHF.

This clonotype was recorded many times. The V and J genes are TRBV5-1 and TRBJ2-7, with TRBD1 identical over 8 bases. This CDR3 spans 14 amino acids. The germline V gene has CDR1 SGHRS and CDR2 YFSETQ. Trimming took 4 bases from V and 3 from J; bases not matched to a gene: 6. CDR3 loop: CASSLGQAIYEQYF. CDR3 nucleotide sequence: TGCGCCAGCAGCCTGGGACAGGCCATCTACGAGCAGTACTTC. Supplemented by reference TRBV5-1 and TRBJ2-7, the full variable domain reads KAGVTQTPRYLIKTRGQQVTLSCSPISGHRSVSWYQQTPGQGLQFLFEYFSETQRNKGNFPGRFSGRQFSNSRSEMNVSTLELGDSALYLCASSLGQAIYEQYFGPGTRLTVT.

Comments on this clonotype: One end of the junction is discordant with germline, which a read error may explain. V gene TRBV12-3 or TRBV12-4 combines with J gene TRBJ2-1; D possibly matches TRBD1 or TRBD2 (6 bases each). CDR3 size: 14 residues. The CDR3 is CASSLVGGHNEQFF. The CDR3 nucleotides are TGTGCCAGCAGCTTAGTGGGGGGCCACAATGAGCAGTTCTTC.

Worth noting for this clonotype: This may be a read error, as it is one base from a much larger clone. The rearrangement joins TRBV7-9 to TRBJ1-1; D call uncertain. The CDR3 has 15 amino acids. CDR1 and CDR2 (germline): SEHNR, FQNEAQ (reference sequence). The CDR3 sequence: CASSLERVLNTKAFF. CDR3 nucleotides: TGTGCCAGCAGCTTAGAACGGGTCTTGAACACTAAAGCTTTCTTT.

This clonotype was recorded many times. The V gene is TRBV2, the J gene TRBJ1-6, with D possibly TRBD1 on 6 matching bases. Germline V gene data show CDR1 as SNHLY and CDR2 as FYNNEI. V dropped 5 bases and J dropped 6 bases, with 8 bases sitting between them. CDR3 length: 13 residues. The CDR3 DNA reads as TGTGCCAGCAGTCAACAGGGTAATTCACCCCTCCACTTT. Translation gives CASSQQGNSPLHF.

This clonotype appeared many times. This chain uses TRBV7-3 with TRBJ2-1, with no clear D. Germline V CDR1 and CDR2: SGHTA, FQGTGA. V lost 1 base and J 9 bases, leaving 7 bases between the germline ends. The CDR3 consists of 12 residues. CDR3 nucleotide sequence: TGTGCCAGCAGCTTAATGGGTACTGAGCAGTTCTTC. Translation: CASSLMGTEQFF.